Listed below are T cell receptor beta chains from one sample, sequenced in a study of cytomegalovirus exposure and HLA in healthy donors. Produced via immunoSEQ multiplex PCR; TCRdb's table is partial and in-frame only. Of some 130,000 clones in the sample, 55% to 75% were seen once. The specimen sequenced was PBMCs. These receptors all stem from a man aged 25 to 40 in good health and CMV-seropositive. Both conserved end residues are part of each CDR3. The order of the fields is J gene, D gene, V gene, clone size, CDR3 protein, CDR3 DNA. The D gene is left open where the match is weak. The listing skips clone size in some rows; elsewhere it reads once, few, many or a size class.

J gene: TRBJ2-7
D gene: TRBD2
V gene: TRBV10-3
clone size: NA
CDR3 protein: CAISGEGLAGGYEQYF
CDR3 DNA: TGTGCCATCAGTGGGGAAGGACTAGCGGGAGGCTACGAGCAGTACTTC

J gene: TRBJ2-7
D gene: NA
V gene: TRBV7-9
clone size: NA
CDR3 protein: CASSLEHLGYEQYF
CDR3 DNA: TGTGCCAGCAGCTTAGAACACCTAGGCTACGAGCAGTACTTC

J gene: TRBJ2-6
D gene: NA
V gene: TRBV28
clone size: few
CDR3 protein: CASSLGQISGANVLTF
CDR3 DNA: TGTGCCAGCAGTTTAGGGCAGATCTCTGGGGCCAACGTCCTGACTTTC

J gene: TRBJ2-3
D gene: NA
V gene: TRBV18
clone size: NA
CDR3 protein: CASSQPGDTQYF
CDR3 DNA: TGTGCCAGCTCGCAACCCGGGGATACGCAGTATTTT

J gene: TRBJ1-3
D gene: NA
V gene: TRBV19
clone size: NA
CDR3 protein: CASTFSSGNTIYF
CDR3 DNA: TGTGCCAGTACGTTCAGCTCTGGAAACACCATATATTTT

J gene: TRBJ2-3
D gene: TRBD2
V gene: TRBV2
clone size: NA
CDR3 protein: CASSRTREGQYF
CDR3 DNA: TGTGCCAGCAGTAGGACTAGAGAGGGGCAGTATTTT

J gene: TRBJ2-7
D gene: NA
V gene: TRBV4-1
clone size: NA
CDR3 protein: CASSERTGRAYEQYF
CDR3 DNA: TGCGCCAGCAGCGAAAGGACGGGCAGGGCCTACGAGCAGTACTTC

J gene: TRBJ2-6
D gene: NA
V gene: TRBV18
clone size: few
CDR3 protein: CASSPALRSGANVLTF
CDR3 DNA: TGTGCCAGCTCACCGGCCTTACGCTCTGGGGCCAACGTCCTGACTTTC

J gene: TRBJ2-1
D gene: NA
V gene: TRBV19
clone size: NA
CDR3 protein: CASSVGLAQNEQFF
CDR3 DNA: TGTGCCAGTAGTGTGGGACTCGCGCAAAATGAGCAGTTCTTC

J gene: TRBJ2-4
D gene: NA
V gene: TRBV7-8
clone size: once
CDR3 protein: CASSLDRENIQYF
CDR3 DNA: TGTGCCAGCAGCTTAGACAGGGAAAACATTCAGTACTTC

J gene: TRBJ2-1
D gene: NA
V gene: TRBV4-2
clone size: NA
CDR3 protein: CASSPGLEQFF
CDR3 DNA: TGTGCCAGCAGCCCTGGACTGGAGCAGTTCTTC

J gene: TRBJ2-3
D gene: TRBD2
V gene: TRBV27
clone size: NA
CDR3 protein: CASSVLAGAPDTQYF
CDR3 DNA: TGTGCCAGCAGTGTACTAGCGGGAGCTCCAGATACGCAGTATTTT

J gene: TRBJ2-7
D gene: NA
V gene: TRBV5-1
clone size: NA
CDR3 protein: CASSTPTAGPAGEQYF
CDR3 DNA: TGCGCCAGCAGCACACCAACGGCTGGCCCGGCAGGAGAGCAGTACTTC

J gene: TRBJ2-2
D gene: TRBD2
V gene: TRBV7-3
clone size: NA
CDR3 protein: CASSSLAGVGELFF
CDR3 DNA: TGTGCCAGCAGCTCACTAGCGGGAGTCGGGGAGCTGTTTTTT

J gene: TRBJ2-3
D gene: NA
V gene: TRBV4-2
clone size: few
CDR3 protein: CASSQDNLNHFSGTSTDTQYF
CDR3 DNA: TGTGCCAGCAGCCAAGACAATCTCAACCACTTCTCGGGGACTAGCACAGATACGCAGTATTTT

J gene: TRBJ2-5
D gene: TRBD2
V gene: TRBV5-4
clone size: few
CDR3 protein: CASSNSGRGGETQYF
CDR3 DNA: TGTGCCAGCAGTAATAGCGGGAGAGGAGGAGAGACCCAGTACTTC

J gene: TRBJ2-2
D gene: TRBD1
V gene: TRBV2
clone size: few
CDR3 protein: CASLHRDRKNTGELFF
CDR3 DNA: TGTGCCAGCCTCCACCGGGACAGAAAGAACACCGGGGAGCTGTTTTTT

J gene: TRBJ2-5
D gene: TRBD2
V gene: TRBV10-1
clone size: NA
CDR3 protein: CATPVRRIPRTSGRIGEQYF
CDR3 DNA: TGCGCCACCCCCGTTCGGAGGATCCCCCGGACTAGCGGGAGGATTGGTGAGCAGTACTTC

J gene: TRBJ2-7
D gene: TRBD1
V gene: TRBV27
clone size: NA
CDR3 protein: CASSLVFRTGAQDEQYF
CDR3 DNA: TGTGCCAGCAGTTTAGTCTTTAGGACAGGTGCTCAGGACGAGCAGTACTTC

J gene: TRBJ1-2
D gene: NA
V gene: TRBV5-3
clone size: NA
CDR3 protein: CARSLRGGRYYGYTF
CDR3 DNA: TGTGCCAGAAGCTTGCGGGGAGGAAGGTACTATGGCTACACCTTC

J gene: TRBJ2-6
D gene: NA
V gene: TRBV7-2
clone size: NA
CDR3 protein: CASSPYPGANVLTF
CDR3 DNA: TGTGCCAGCAGCCCCTACCCTGGGGCCAACGTCCTGACTTTC

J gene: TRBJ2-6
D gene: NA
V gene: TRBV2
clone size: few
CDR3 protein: CASSEDMSGANVLTF
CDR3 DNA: TGTGCCAGCAGTGAAGATATGTCTGGGGCCAACGTCCTGACTTTC

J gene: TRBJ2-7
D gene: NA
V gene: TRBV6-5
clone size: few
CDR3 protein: CASSESSGAYEQYF
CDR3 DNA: TGTGCCAGCAGTGAATCATCGGGAGCCTACGAGCAGTACTTC

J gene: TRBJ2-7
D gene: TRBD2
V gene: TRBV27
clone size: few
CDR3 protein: CASTTSGSYEQYF
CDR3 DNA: TGTGCCAGCACAACTAGCGGGAGCTACGAGCAGTACTTC

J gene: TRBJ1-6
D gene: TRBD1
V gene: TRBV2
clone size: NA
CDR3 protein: CASSGDREARSPLHF
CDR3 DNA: TGTGCCAGCAGTGGGGACAGGGAGGCAAGATCACCCCTCCACTTT

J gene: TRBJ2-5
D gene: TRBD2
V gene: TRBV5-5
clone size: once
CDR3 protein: CASSRDGERGETQYF
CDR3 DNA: TGTGCCAGCAGCCGGGACGGGGAGCGGGGAGAGACCCAGTACTTC

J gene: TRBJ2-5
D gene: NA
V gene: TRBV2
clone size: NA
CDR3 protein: CASSEGLRSGTQYF
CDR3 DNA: TGTGCCAGCAGTGAAGGTCTACGGTCAGGGACCCAGTACTTC

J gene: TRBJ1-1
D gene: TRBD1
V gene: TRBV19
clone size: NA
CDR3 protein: CASRGTGGSEAFF
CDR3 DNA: TGTGCCAGTAGAGGGACAGGGGGGTCTGAAGCTTTCTTT

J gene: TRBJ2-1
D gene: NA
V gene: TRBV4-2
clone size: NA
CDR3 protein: CASSKPGDLGVGEQFF
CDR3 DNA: TGTGCCAGCAGTAAGCCCGGGGACTTGGGGGTAGGAGAGCAGTTCTTC

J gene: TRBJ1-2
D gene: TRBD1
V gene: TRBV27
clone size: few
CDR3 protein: CASSFDRDYGYTF
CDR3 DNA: TGTGCCAGCAGTTTCGACAGGGACTATGGCTACACCTTC

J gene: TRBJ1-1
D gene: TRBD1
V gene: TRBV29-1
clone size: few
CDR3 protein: CSSTGGNTEAFF
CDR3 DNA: TGCAGCTCAACAGGGGGCAACACTGAAGCTTTCTTT

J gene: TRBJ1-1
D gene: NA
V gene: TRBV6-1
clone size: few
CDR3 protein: CASSEAPTTRTEAFF
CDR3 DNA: TGTGCCAGCAGTGAAGCGCCAACCACGAGGACTGAAGCTTTCTTT

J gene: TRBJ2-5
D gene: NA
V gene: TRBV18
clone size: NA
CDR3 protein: CASSIQETQYF
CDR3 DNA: TGTGCCAGCTCAATACAAGAGACCCAGTACTTC

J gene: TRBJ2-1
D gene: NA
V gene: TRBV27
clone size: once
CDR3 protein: CASRGASWGYNEQFF
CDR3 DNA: TGTGCCAGCAGGGGGGCTAGTTGGGGGTACAATGAGCAGTTCTTC

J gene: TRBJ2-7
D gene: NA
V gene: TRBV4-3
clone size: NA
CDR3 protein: CASSQDLGSRSSYEQYF
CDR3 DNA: TGCGCCAGCAGCCAAGATCTTGGTTCGCGGAGCTCCTACGAGCAGTACTTC

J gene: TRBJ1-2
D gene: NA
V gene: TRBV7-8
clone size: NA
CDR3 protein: CASSLAVDYGGYTF
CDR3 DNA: TGTGCCAGCAGCTTGGCCGTGGACTATGGGGGCTACACCTTC

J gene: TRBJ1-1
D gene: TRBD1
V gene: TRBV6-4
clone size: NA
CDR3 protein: CASSDGTGGGTEAFF
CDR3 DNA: TGTGCCAGCAGTGACGGGACAGGGGGAGGAACTGAAGCTTTCTTT

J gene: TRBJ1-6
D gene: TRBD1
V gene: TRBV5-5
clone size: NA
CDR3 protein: CASSAWDRGSSPLHF
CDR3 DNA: TGTGCCAGCAGCGCCTGGGACAGGGGGAGTTCACCCCTCCACTTT

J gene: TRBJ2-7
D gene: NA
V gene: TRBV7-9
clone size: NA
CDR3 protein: CASSLGGQSGEQYF
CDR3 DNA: TGTGCCAGCAGCTTGGGGGGGCAATCAGGCGAGCAGTACTTC

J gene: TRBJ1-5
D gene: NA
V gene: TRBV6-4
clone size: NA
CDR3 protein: CASSDLGGLNQPQHF
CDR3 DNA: TGTGCCAGCAGTGACCTTGGGGGCCTCAATCAGCCCCAGCATTTT